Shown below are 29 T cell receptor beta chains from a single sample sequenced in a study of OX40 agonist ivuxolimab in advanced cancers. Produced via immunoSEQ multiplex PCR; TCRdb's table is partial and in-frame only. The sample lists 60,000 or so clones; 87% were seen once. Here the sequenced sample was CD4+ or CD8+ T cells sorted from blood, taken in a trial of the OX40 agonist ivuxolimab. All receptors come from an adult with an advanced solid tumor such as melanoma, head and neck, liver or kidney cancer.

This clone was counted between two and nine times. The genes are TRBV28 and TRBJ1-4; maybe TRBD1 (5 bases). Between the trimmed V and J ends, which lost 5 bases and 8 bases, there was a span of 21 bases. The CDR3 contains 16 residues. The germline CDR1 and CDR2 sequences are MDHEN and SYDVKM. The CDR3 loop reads CASSPLASGRWEKLFF. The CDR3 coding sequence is TGTGCCAGCAGTCCCCTCGCCTCGGGGCGGTGGGAAAAACTGTTTTTT.

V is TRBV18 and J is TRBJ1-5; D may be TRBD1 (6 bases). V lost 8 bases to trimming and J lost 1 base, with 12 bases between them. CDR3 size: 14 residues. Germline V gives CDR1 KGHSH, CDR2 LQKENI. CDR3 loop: CASRKGESNQPQHF. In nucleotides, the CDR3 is TGTGCCAGCCGGAAGGGGGAAAGCAATCAGCCCCAGCATTTT. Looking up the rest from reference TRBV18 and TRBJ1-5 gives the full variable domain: NAGVMQNPRHLVRRRGQEARLRCSPMKGHSHVYWYRQLPEEGLKFMVYLQKENIIDESGMPKERFSAEFPKEGPSILRIQQVVRGDSAAYFCASRKGESNQPQHFGDGTRLSIL.

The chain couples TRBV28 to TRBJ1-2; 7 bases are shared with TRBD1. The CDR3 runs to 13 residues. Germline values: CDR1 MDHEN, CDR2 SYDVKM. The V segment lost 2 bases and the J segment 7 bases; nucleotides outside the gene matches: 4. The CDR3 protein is CASSLGGGSGYTF. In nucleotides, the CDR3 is TGTGCCAGCAGTTTAGGAGGGGGCTCTGGCTACACCTTC.

In DNA, the CDR3 is TGTGCCAGCAGCTTAGCGCTTCAGGCCTACGAGCAGTACTTC. Protein sequence: CASSLALQAYEQYF. This chain uses TRBV7-2 with TRBJ2-7; D call uncertain. Trimming cost V 0 bases and J 2 bases, with 8 bases left between them. The length of the CDR3 is 14 residues. CDR1 is SGHTA and CDR2 is FQGNSA in the germline V gene.

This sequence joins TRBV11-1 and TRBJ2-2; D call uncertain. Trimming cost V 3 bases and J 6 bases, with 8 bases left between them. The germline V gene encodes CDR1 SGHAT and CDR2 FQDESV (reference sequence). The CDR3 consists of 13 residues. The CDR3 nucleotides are TGTGCCAGCAGCTTCCAGTACCCCGGGGAGCTGTTTTTT. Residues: CASSFQYPGELFF. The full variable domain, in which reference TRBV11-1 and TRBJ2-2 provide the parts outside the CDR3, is EAEVAQSPRYKITEKSQAVAFWCDPISGHATLYWYRQILGQGPELLVQFQDESVVDDSQLPKDRFSAERLKGVDSTLKIQPAELGDSAMYLCASSFQYPGELFFGEGSRLTVL.

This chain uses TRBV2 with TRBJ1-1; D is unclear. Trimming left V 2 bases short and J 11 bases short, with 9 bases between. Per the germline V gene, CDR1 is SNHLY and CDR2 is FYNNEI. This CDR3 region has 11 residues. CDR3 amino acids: CASSEFERAFF. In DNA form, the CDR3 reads TGTGCCAGCAGTGAATTTGAACGTGCTTTCTTT. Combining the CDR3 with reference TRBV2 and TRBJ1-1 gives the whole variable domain EPEVTQTPSHQVTQMGQEVILRCVPISNHLYFYWYRQILGQKVEFLVSFYNNEISEKSEIFDDQFSVERPDGSNFTLKIRSTKLEDSAMYFCASSEFERAFFGQGTRLTVV.

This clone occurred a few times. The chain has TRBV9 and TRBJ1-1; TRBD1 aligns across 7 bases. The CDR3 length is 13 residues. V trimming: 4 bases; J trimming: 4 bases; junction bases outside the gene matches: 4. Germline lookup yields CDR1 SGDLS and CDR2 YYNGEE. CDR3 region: CASSSPGGTEAFF. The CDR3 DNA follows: TGTGCCAGCAGCTCGCCAGGGGGCACTGAAGCTTTCTTT.

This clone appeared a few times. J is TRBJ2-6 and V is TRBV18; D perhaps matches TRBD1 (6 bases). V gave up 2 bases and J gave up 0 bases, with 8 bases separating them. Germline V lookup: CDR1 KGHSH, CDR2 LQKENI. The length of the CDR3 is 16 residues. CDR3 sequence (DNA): TGTGCCAGCTCACCAACAGGGCTCTCTGGGGCCAACGTCCTGACTTTC. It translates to CASSPTGLSGANVLTF.

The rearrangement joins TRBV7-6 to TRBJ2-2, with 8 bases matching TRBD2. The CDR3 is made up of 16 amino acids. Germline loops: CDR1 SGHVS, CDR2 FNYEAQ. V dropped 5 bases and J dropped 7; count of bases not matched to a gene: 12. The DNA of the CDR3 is TGTGCCAGCAGCAGCGGACTAGCTAGCCTTATCGGGGAGCTGTTTTTT. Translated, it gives CASSSGLASLIGELFF.

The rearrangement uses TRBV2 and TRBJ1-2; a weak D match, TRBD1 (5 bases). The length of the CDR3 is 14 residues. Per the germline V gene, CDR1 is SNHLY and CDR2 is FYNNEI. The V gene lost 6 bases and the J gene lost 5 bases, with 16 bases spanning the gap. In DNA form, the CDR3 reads TGTGCCAGCAGGGGAGGGCAGGGCCGTTATGGCTACACCTTC. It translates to CASRGGQGRYGYTF. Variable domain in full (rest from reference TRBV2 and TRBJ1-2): EPEVTQTPSHQVTQMGQEVILRCVPISNHLYFYWYRQILGQKVEFLVSFYNNEISEKSEIFDDQFSVERPDGSNFTLKIRSTKLEDSAMYFCASRGGQGRYGYTFGSGTRLTVV.

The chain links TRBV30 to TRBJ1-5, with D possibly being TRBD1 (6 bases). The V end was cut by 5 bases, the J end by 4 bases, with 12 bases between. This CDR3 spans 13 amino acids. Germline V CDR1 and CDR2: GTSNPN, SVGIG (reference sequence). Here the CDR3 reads CAWGQSLNQPQHF. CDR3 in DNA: TGTGCCTGGGGACAGTCACTGAATCAGCCCCAGCATTTT.

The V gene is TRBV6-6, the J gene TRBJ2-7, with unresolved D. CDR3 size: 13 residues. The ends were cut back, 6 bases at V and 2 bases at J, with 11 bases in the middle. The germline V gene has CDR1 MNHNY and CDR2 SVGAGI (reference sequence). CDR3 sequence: CASRSATPYEQYF. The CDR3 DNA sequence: TGTGCCAGCAGGTCGGCAACCCCCTACGAGCAGTACTTC.

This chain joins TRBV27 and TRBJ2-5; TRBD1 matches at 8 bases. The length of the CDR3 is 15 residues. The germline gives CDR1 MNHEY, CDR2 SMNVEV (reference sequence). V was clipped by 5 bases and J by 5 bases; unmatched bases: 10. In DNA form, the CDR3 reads TGTGCCAGCAGTACCCACAGGGGGTTCGGCGAGACCCAGTACTTC. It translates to CASSTHRGFGETQYF.

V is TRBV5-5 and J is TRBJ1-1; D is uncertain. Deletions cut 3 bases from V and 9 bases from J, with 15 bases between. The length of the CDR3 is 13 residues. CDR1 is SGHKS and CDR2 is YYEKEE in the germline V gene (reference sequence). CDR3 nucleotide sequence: TGTGCCAGCAGCTCGGTGCAGCCTTTTAAAGCTTTCTTT. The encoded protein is CASSSVQPFKAFF.

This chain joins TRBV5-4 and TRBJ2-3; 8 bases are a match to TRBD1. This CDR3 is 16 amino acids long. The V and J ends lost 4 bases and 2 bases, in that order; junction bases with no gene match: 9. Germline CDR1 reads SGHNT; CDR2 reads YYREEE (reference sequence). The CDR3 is CASSRPGQDLTDTQYF. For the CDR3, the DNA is TGTGCCAGCAGCAGGCCGGGACAGGACCTCACAGATACGCAGTATTTT.

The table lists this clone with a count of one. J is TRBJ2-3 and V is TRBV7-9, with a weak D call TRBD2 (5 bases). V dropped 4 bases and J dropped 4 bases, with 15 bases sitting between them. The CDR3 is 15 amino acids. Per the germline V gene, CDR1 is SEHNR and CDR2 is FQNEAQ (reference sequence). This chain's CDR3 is CASSWRKGEADTQYF. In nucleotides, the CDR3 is TGTGCCAGCAGCTGGCGAAAGGGAGAAGCAGATACGCAGTATTTT.

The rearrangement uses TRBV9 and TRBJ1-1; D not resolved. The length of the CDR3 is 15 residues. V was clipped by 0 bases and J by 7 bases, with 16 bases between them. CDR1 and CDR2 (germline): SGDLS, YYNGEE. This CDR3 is CASSVDSWGEVEAFF. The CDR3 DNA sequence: TGTGCCAGCAGCGTAGACTCCTGGGGAGAAGTTGAAGCTTTCTTT.

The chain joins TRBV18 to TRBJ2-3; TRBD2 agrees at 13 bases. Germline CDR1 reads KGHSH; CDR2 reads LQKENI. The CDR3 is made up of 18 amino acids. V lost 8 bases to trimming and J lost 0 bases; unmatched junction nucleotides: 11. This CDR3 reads CASRTSGGRSTSTDTQYF. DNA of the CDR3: TGTGCCAGCCGGACTAGCGGGGGCCGCAGTACTAGCACAGATACGCAGTATTTT.

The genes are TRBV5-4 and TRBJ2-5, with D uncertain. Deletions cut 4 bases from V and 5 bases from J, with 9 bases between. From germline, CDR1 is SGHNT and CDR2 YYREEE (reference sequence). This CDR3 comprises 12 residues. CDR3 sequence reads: CASSGIGETQYF. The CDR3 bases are TGTGCCAGCAGCGGGATAGGCGAGACCCAGTACTTC.

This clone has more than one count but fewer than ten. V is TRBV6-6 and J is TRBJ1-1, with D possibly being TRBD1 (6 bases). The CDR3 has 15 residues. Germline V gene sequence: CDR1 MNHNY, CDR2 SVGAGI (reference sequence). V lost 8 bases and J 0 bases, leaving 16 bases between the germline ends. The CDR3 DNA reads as TGTGCCAGCGGGATCGGACAGATCATGAACACTGAAGCTTTCTTT. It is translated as CASGIGQIMNTEAFF.

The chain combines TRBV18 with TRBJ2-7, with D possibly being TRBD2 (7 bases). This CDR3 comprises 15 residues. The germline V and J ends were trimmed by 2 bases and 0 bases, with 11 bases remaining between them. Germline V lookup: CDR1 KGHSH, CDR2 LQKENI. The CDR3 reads CASSPFGGLSYEQYF. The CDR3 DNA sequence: TGTGCCAGCTCACCATTCGGGGGGCTCTCCTACGAGCAGTACTTC.

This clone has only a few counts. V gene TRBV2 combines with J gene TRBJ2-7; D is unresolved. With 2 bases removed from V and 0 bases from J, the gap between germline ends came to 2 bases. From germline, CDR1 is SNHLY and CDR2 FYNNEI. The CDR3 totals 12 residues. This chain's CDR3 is CASSEYSYEQYF. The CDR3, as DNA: TGTGCCAGCAGTGAATACTCCTACGAGCAGTACTTC.

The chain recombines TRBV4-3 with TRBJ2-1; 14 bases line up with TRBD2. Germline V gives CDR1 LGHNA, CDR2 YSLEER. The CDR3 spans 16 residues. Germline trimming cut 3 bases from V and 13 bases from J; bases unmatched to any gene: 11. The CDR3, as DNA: TGCGCCAGCAGCCATACCGGGACTAGCGGGGGACGATTACAGTTCTTC. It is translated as CASSHTGTSGGRLQFF.

This CDR3 reads CASSAYREAFF. In DNA, the CDR3 is TGTGCCAGCAGTGCCTACAGGGAAGCTTTCTTT. The rearrangement links TRBV6-1 to TRBJ1-1, with a tentative D call TRBD1 (5 bases). V lost 4 bases, J lost 8 bases, and 8 bases lay in between. Germline assignment: CDR1 MNHNS and CDR2 SASEGT. The CDR3 extends over 11 amino acids.

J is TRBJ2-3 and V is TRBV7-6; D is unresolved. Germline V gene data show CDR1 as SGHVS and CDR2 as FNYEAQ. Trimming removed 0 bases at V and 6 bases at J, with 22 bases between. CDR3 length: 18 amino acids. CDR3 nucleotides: TGTGCCAGCAGCTTAGCGCGTTGGCCAATTAACTCTCCGGATACGCAGTATTTT. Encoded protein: CASSLARWPINSPDTQYF.

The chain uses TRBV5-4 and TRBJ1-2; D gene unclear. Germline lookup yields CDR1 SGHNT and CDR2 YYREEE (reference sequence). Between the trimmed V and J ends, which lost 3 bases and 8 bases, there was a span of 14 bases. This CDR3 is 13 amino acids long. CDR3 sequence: CASSSGDLWGYTF. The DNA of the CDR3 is TGTGCCAGCAGCTCTGGGGATCTATGGGGCTACACCTTC.

CDR3 sequence (DNA): TGCGCCAGCAGCCAAACAGTATCAGCCTACAATGAGCAGTTCTTC. Its translation is CASSQTVSAYNEQFF. V usage is TRBV4-1 and J usage is TRBJ2-1; D call uncertain. Germline assignment: CDR1 MGHRA and CDR2 YSYEKL. The V end was cut by 2 bases, the J end by 2 bases, with 10 bases between. The length of the CDR3 is 15 residues.

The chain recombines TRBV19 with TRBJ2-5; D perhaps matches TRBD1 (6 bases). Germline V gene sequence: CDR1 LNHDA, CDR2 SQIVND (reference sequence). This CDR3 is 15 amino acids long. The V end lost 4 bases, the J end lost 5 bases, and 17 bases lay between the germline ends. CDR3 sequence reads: CASSTKGHPFETQYF. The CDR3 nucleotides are TGTGCCAGTAGTACCAAGGGACATCCCTTTGAGACCCAGTACTTC.

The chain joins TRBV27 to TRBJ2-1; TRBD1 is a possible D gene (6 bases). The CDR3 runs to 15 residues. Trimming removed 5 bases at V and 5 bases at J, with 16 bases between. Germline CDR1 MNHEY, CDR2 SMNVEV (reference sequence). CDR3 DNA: TGTGCCAGCAGTGCCACAGGGTGGAAGCACAATGAGCAGTTCTTC. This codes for CASSATGWKHNEQFF.